A selection of T cell receptor beta chains follows, all from one sample in a study of T cell changes during pregnancy in multiple sclerosis. Profiled with immunoSEQ multiplex PCR; TCRdb holds only in-frame clones, not every one. Of fewer than 85,000 clones listed, roughly 90% are singletons. This material consisted of peripheral blood, taken in the first trimester of pregnancy. The source of these receptors is a female donor in good health, enrolled as a control in a pregnancy study. Each CDR3 is given with its conserved first and last residue. A D gene is named only where the DNA matches it firmly. A clone size is listed for some rows: how often the clone was seen (once, few, many), or a class if it is expanded.

abundance: once
v_gene: TRBV2
j_gene: TRBJ1-5
d_gene: -
CDR3nt: TGTGCCAGCAGTGGGACAGAATATAGCAATCAGCCCCAGCATTTT
CDR3aa: CASSGTEYSNQPQHF

abundance: -
v_gene: TRBV19
j_gene: TRBJ2-7
d_gene: TRBD2
CDR3nt: TGTGCCAGTAGTATGGAAGCGGGGGGCTCCTACGAGCAGTACTTC
CDR3aa: CASSMEAGGSYEQYF

abundance: -
v_gene: TRBV10-1
j_gene: TRBJ2-3
d_gene: -
CDR3nt: TGCGCCAGGCGGTGGTATGGGACAGATACGCAGTATTTT
CDR3aa: CARRWYGTDTQYF

abundance: -
v_gene: TRBV2
j_gene: TRBJ2-1
d_gene: TRBD2
CDR3nt: TGTGCCAGCATCCGGACAGCGGGAGACAATGAGCAGTTCTTC
CDR3aa: CASIRTAGDNEQFF

abundance: once
v_gene: TRBV7-8
j_gene: TRBJ1-1
d_gene: -
CDR3nt: TGTGCCAGCAGCTTAGTTGGTGGGAGGGCTGAAGCTTTCTTT
CDR3aa: CASSLVGGRAEAFF

abundance: -
v_gene: TRBV7-2
j_gene: TRBJ2-1
d_gene: -
CDR3nt: TGTGCCAGCAGCTTAGCGCCCGCCCGGAATGAGCAGTTCTTC
CDR3aa: CASSLAPARNEQFF

abundance: -
v_gene: TRBV30
j_gene: TRBJ2-7
d_gene: TRBD1
CDR3nt: TGTGCCTGGTCTTCGACAGGGAACGAGCAGTACTTC
CDR3aa: CAWSSTGNEQYF

abundance: -
v_gene: TRBV5-4
j_gene: TRBJ2-7
d_gene: TRBD2
CDR3nt: TGTGCCAGCAGCTCGGGGGGGGCAGAGCAGTACTTC
CDR3aa: CASSSGGAEQYF

abundance: -
v_gene: TRBV5-4
j_gene: TRBJ2-1
d_gene: -
CDR3nt: TGTGCCAGCAGCTTGTCTACCGGTTCCTACAATGAGCAGTTCTTC
CDR3aa: CASSLSTGSYNEQFF

abundance: -
v_gene: TRBV5-1
j_gene: TRBJ2-6
d_gene: -
CDR3nt: TGCGCCAGCAGCTTGGCCCAGGACAGCTCTGGGGCCAACGTCCTGACTTTC
CDR3aa: CASSLAQDSSGANVLTF

abundance: -
v_gene: TRBV15
j_gene: TRBJ2-5
d_gene: TRBD2
CDR3nt: TGTGCCACCAGCAGAGATAGGCCGGGACTAGGCGAGACCCAGTACTTC
CDR3aa: CATSRDRPGLGETQYF